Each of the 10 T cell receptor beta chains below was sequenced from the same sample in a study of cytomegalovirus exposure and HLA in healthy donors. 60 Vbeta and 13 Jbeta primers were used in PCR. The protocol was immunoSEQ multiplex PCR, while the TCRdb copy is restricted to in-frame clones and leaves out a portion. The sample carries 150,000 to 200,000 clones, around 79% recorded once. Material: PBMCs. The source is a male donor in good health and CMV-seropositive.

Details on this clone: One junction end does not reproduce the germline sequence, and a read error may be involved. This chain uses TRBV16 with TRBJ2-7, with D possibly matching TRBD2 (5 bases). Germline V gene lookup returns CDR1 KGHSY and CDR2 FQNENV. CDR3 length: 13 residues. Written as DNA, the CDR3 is TGTGCCAGCAGCCTGGACGGGAACTACGAGCGGTACTTC. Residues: CASSLDGNYERYF.

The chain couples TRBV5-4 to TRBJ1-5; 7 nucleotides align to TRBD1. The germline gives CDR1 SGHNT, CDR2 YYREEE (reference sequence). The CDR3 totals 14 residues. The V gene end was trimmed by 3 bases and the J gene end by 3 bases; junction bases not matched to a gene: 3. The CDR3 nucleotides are TGTGCCAGCAGCTCACAGGGGACCAATCAGCCCCAGCATTTT. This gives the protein CASSSQGTNQPQHF.

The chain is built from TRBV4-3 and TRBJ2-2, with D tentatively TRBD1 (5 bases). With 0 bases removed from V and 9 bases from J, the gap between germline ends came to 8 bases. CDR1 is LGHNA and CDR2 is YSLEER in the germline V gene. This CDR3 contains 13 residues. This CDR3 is CASSQEWGRELFF. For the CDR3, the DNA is TGCGCCAGCAGCCAAGAATGGGGCCGGGAGCTGTTTTTT.

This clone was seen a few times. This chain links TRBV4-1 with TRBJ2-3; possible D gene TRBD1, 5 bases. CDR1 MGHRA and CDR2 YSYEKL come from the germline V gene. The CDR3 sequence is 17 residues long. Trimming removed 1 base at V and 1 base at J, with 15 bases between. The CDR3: CASSQGWSKGGTDTQYF. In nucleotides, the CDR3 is TGCGCCAGCAGCCAAGGGTGGAGTAAAGGGGGCACAGATACGCAGTATTTT.

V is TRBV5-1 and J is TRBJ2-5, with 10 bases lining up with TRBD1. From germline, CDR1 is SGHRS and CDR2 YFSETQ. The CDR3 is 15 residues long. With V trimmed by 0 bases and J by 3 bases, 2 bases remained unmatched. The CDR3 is CASSLAGTGEETQYF. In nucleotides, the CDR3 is TGCGCCAGCAGCTTGGCCGGGACAGGGGAAGAGACCCAGTACTTC.

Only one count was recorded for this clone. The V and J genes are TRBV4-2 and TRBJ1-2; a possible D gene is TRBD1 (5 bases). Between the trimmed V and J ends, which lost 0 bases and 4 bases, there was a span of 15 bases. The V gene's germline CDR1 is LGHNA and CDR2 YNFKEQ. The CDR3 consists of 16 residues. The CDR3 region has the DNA TGTGCCAGCAGCCAAGATCGACCAGCGGGGGTCTATGGCTACACCTTC. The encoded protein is CASSQDRPAGVYGYTF.

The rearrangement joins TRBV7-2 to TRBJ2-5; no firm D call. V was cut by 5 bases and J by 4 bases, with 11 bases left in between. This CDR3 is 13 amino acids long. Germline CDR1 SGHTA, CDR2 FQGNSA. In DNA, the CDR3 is TGTGCCAGCAGCCCCGAGGTGGGAGAGACCCAGTACTTC. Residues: CASSPEVGETQYF.

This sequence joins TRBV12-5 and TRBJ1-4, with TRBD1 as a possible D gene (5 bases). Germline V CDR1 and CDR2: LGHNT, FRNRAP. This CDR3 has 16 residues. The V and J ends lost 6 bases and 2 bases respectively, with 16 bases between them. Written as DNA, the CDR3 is TGTGCTAGTGGCGATCTCGGGGGGGTCACTAATGAAAAACTGTTTTTT. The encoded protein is CASGDLGGVTNEKLFF.

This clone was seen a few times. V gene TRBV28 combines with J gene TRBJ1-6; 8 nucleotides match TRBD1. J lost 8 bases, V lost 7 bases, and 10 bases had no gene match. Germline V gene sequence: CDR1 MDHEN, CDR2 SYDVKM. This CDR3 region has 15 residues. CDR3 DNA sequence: TGTGCCAGCATCTTACAGGGGGAAAAGTATTCACCCCTCCACTTT. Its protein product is CASILQGEKYSPLHF.

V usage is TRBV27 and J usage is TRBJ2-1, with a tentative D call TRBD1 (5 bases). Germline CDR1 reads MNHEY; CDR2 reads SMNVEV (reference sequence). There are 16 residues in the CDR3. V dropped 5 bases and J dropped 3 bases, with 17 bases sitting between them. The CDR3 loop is CASSNRSAYSYNEQFF. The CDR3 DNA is TGTGCCAGCAGTAACAGGTCCGCGTACAGCTACAATGAGCAGTTCTTC.